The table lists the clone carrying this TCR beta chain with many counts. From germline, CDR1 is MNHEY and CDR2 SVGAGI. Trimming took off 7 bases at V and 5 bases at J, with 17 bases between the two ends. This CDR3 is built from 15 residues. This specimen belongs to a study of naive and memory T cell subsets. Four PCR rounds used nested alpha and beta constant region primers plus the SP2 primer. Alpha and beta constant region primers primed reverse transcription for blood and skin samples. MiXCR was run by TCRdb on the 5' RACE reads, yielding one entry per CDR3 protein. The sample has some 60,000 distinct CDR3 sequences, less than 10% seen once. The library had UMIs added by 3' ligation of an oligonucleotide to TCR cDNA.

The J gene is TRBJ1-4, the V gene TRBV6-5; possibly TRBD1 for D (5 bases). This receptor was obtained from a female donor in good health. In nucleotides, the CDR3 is TGTGCCAGCACCCCGGGACGGCCACAGAATGAAAAACTGTTTTTT. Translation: CASTPGRPQNEKLFF.